Shown below are 27 T cell receptor beta chains from a single sample sequenced in a study of T cell repertoires in cytomegalovirus infection. The antigens of these receptors remain unknown. TCRdb reprocessed the reads via MiXCR and lists one record per CDR3 protein. Of around 900,000 distinct CDR3 sequences listed, around 32% are singletons. Here the sequenced sample was cultured CD8+ T cells from PBMCs, taken from culture after CMV antigen stimulation. The receptors originated from a human donor in good health (CMV status not recorded). Some clones in this sample may be carry-over from other donors' samples.

This clonotype was observed a few times. The chain couples TRBV7-9 to TRBJ2-4; 7 bases align to TRBD2. V lost 4 bases and J lost 4; bases outside the gene matches: 13. There are 17 residues in the CDR3. The germline V gene encodes CDR1 SEHNR and CDR2 FQNEAQ (reference sequence). In DNA form, the CDR3 reads TGTGCCAGCAGCTGGGGGGGACTACCCGGGGGGAAAAACATTCAGTACTTC. This sequence encodes CASSWGGLPGGKNIQYF.

The V call is TRBV7-2, the J call TRBJ2-3; 9 nucleotides match TRBD2. CDR1 SGHTA and CDR2 FQGNSA come from the germline V gene. V dropped 3 bases and J dropped 2; count of bases not matched to a gene: 9. CDR3 length equals 17 residues. Here the CDR3 reads CASSFLSGGPPTDTQYF. The DNA of the CDR3 is TGTGCCAGCAGCTTTCTAAGCGGGGGGCCTCCCACAGATACGCAGTATTTT.

As regards this clonotype: A much larger clone differs by one base, so this may be a read error. This sequence joins TRBV5-4 and TRBJ1-6, with a weak D call TRBD1 (6 bases). The germline CDR1 and CDR2 sequences are SGHNT and YYREEE (reference sequence). This CDR3 is built from 16 residues. CDR3 protein: CASSLGQSSYNSPLRF. Here the CDR3 DNA reads TGTGCCAGCAGCCTCGGACAGAGCTCCTATAATTCACCCCTCCGCTTT. Together with reference TRBV5-4 and TRBJ1-6, the CDR3 gives the full variable domain: ETGVTQSPTHLIKTRGQQVTLRCSSQSGHNTVSWYQQALGQGPQFIFQYYREEENGRGNFPPRFSGLQFPNYSSELNVNALELDDSALYLCASSLGQSSYNSPLRFGNGTRLTVT.

This clonotype turned up a few times. The V gene is TRBV6-5, the J gene TRBJ1-1; D is unresolved. The CDR3 totals 13 residues. V lost 6 bases, J lost 1 base, and 9 bases lay in between. Germline V CDR1 and CDR2: MNHEY, SVGAGI. CDR3 sequence (DNA): TGTGCCAGCAGCCAGGACGCGAACACTGAAGCTTTCTTT. It is translated as CASSQDANTEAFF.

This clonotype has more than one count but fewer than ten. The rearrangement uses TRBV28 and TRBJ1-5; 10 bases are shared with TRBD1. V trimming: 2 bases; J trimming: 8 bases; junction bases outside the gene matches: 3. Germline V CDR1 and CDR2: MDHEN, SYDVKM. The CDR3 sequence is 14 residues long. The CDR3 loop reads CASSLGGTGEPQHF. CDR3 in DNA: TGTGCCAGCAGTTTAGGAGGGACAGGGGAGCCCCAGCATTTT.

In this sample, this clonotype turned up a few times. The chain couples TRBV7-9 to TRBJ1-2, with 9 bases aligning to TRBD1. The V and J ends lost 3 bases and 4 bases, in that order; junction bases with no gene match: 9. Germline V CDR1 and CDR2: SEHNR, FQNEAQ (reference sequence). This CDR3 is built from 16 residues. CDR3 loop: CASSFAGDRDGYGYTF. The CDR3 DNA follows: TGTGCCAGCAGCTTTGCCGGGGACAGGGACGGCTATGGCTACACCTTC.

This clonotype was found many times. The CDR3 region is CASGLARQGAYEAFF. The CDR3 coding sequence is TGTGCTAGTGGTTTGGCCCGACAGGGGGCTTATGAAGCTTTCTTT. The chain couples TRBV12-5 to TRBJ1-1; 10 nucleotides line up with TRBD1. This CDR3 is 15 amino acids long. Germline V gene sequence: CDR1 LGHNT, CDR2 FRNRAP. V was clipped by 1 base and J by 7 bases; unmatched bases: 6.

The chain links TRBV27 to TRBJ1-5; D call uncertain. CDR1 is MNHEY, CDR2 SMNVEV, per germline (reference sequence). Trimming removed 2 bases from V and 2 bases from J, with 10 bases in between. The length of the CDR3 is 15 residues. CDR3 protein: CASSLVWGGNQPQHF. CDR3 coding DNA: TGTGCCAGCAGTTTAGTCTGGGGTGGCAATCAGCCCCAGCATTTT.

V usage is TRBV28 and J usage is TRBJ2-4; 9 nucleotides match TRBD1. Germline trimming cut 6 bases from V and 5 bases from J; bases unmatched to any gene: 11. The CDR3 runs to 16 residues. Per germline, CDR1 MDHEN and CDR2 SYDVKM. This CDR3 reads CASSVDRDREQNIQYF. The CDR3 nucleotides are TGTGCCAGCAGCGTTGACCGGGACAGGGAACAAAACATTCAGTACTTC.

This clonotype was found a few times. The V call is TRBV6-8, the J call TRBJ2-1, with D unresolved. Looked up from germline, CDR1 is MNHGY and CDR2 is SAAAGT. V was cut by 2 bases and J by 0 bases, with 8 bases left in between. The CDR3 length is 15 residues. In nucleotides, the CDR3 is TGTGCCAGCAGTTACAAATCGGACTCCTACAATGAGCAGTTCTTC. Encoded protein: CASSYKSDSYNEQFF.

The V and J genes are TRBV11-2 and TRBJ2-7; 7 bases line up with TRBD1. This CDR3 comprises 15 residues. Trimming at V came to 4 bases and at J to 1 base, leaving 7 bases not matched to a gene. Germline lookup yields CDR1 SGHAT and CDR2 FQNNGV. This CDR3 reads CASSSTYRGSYEQYV. The CDR3 DNA reads TGTGCCAGCAGCTCAACTTACAGGGGTTCCTACGAGCAGTACGTC.

This clonotype has only a few counts. The chain employs TRBV20-1 and TRBJ2-7, with TRBD2 as a possible D gene (5 bases). V gave up 5 bases and J gave up 5 bases, with 22 bases separating them. This CDR3 region has 15 residues. The germline V gene has CDR1 DFQATT and CDR2 SNEGSKA (reference sequence). The CDR3 reads CSAPNPGGLLNEQYF. The DNA for the CDR3 is TGCAGTGCTCCGAACCCGGGCGGGTTGTTAAACGAGCAGTACTTC.

The chain carries TRBV7-9 and TRBJ1-4, with D possibly matching TRBD1 (5 bases). V lost 4 bases and J 0 bases, leaving 15 bases between the germline ends. There are 17 residues in the CDR3. CDR1 is SEHNR, CDR2 FQNEAQ, per germline (reference sequence). The CDR3 region is CASSSLSQGATNEKLFF. CDR3 in DNA: TGTGCCAGCAGCTCCTTGTCTCAGGGTGCAACTAATGAAAAACTGTTTTTT.

The rearrangement uses TRBV24-1 and TRBJ2-3; D is unresolved. V dropped 1 base and J dropped 0 bases, with 4 bases sitting between them. This CDR3 is 14 amino acids long. CDR1 KGHDR and CDR2 SFDVKD come from the germline V gene. The CDR3 region has the DNA TGTGCCACCAGTGATTTAGGAAGCACAGATACGCAGTATTTT. This encodes CATSDLGSTDTQYF.

This clonotype was detected many times. The rearrangement uses TRBV20-1 and TRBJ1-5, with D possibly TRBD1 on 5 matching bases. Between the trimmed V and J ends, which lost 2 bases and 4 bases, there was a span of 15 bases. The length of the CDR3 is 15 residues. From germline, CDR1 is DFQATT and CDR2 SNEGSKA (reference sequence). The CDR3 bases are TGCAGTGCTAGAAGCAGGGTACGGGCTAATCAGCCCCAGCATTTT. This encodes CSARSRVRANQPQHF.

V usage is TRBV9 and J usage is TRBJ2-5, with 7 nucleotides matching TRBD2. With V trimmed by 0 bases and J by 5 bases, 7 bases remained unmatched. Germline V gives CDR1 SGDLS, CDR2 YYNGEE. This CDR3 has 15 residues. CDR3 in DNA: TGTGCCAGCAGCGTAGAGGGACTACTGCGGGAGACCCAGTACTTC. The encoded protein is CASSVEGLLRETQYF.

This clonotype has only a few counts. The V gene is TRBV5-6, the J gene TRBJ1-2; D unclear. V lost 7 bases, J lost 5 bases, and 18 bases lay in between. Germline V lookup: CDR1 SGHDT, CDR2 YYEEEE. The CDR3 has 14 amino acids. As DNA, the CDR3 is TGTGCCAGCGGGTATCGGGGAGGAGGGTATGGCTACACCTTC. Protein sequence: CASGYRGGGYGYTF.

In its sample, this clonotype was seen many times. CDR3 DNA sequence: TGTGCCAGCAGCTTAGGGTCGCCCCCCCAGACTAGGGGCGAGCAGTACGTC. Translation gives CASSLGSPPQTRGEQYV. The chain links TRBV7-2 to TRBJ2-7; perhaps TRBD2 as D (6 bases). The CDR3 has 17 residues. V was clipped by 1 base and J by 6 bases, with 22 bases between them. In germline, CDR1 is SGHTA, CDR2 FQGNSA.

This clonotype was picked up a small number of times. The junction departs from the called germline gene at one end, perhaps through a read error. V is TRBV27 and J is TRBJ2-1; the D is unclear. This CDR3 contains 13 residues. Germline CDR1 is MNHEY and CDR2 is SMNVEV (reference sequence). CDR3 DNA sequence: TGTGCCAGCAGCTTATCGTTAGTTAATGAGCAGTTCTTC. Translated: CASSLSLVNEQFF.

V and J are TRBV7-9 and TRBJ1-3; no clear D gene. CDR1 SEHNR and CDR2 FQNEAQ come from the germline V gene (reference sequence). The V end lost 5 bases, the J end lost 2 bases, and 10 bases lay between the germline ends. This CDR3 is built from 14 residues. In nucleotides, the CDR3 is TGTGCCAGCAGCCCCGCGGGAACTGGAAACACCATATATTTT. Its translation is CASSPAGTGNTIYF.

V usage is TRBV6-2 or TRBV6-3 and J usage is TRBJ2-7, with TRBD1 identical over 11 bases. Germline CDR1 reads MNHEY; CDR2 reads SVGEGT. CDR3 size: 16 residues. Trimming removed 0 bases from V and 4 bases from J; junction bases left unmatched: 5. The CDR3 spells CASSYSRDRGFYEQYV. CDR3 nucleotides: TGTGCCAGCAGTTACTCCCGGGACAGGGGGTTTTACGAGCAGTACGTC.

A few counts support this clonotype. The rearrangement uses TRBV11-2 and TRBJ1-1; D unclear. V shed 6 bases and J shed 6 bases, with 26 bases lying between them. The CDR3 covers 17 residues. Germline values: CDR1 SGHAT, CDR2 FQNNGV. CDR3 sequence (DNA): TGTGCCAGCAGGCTTTGGAAGGCCGCCCGCTCAATCCCTGAAGCTTTCTTT. This encodes CASRLWKAARSIPEAFF.

The V gene is TRBV14, the J gene TRBJ2-3, with TRBD2 identical over 9 bases. J gave up 2 bases and V 3 bases, and 3 bases lay outside the gene matches. CDR1 is SGHDN, CDR2 FVKESK, per germline. This CDR3 has 15 amino acids. In DNA form, the CDR3 reads TGTGCCAGCAGCCACGTAGCGGGGGTCACAGATACGCAGTATTTT. This sequence encodes CASSHVAGVTDTQYF.

This clonotype was seen repeatedly, ten times or more. The chain links TRBV7-6 to TRBJ1-1, with D unclear. Trimming took 3 bases from V and 5 from J, leaving 16 bases between them. In germline, CDR1 is SGHVS, CDR2 FNYEAQ. The CDR3 is made up of 15 amino acids. The CDR3, as DNA: TGTGCCAGCAGCTTGCCCGGGATAGAAAGTACTGAAGCTTTCTTT. Encoded protein: CASSLPGIESTEAFF.

The genes are TRBV10-3 and TRBJ1-2; D might be TRBD1 (6 bases). Deletions cut 6 bases from V and 1 base from J, with 21 bases between. The germline V gene encodes CDR1 ENHRY and CDR2 SYGVKD. The CDR3 length is 17 residues. This CDR3 is CAIRTFRGGNDNYGYTF. CDR3 in DNA: TGTGCCATCAGGACCTTCAGGGGAGGAAATGATAACTATGGCTACACCTTC.

This clonotype was observed many times. CDR3 bases: TGTGCCGTCGCAGGGAGCGACTCCTACAATGAGCAGTTCTTC. It translates to CAVAGSDSYNEQFF. The chain carries TRBV7-6 and TRBJ2-1; D possibly matches TRBD1 or TRBD2 (5 bases each). CDR3 length: 14 residues. CDR1 SGHVS and CDR2 FNYEAQ come from the germline V gene. Trimming shortened V by 11 bases and J by 0 bases, and 14 bases separated the two germline ends.

In this sample, this clonotype turned up a few times. This sequence joins TRBV27 and TRBJ2-7; TRBD1 aligns across 8 bases. There are 15 residues in the CDR3. The J segment lost 4 bases and the V segment lost 5 bases, leaving 10 bases of the junction unmatched. CDR1 is MNHEY, CDR2 SMNVEV, per germline (reference sequence). Here the CDR3 reads CASSELGQGDYEQYF. CDR3 DNA sequence: TGTGCCAGCAGTGAGCTTGGACAGGGCGATTACGAGCAGTACTTC.